These T cell receptor beta chains were read from a single sample in a study of radiotherapy plus CTLA-4 blockade in lung cancer. Profiled with immunoSEQ multiplex PCR; TCRdb holds only in-frame clones, not every one. This table holds about 77,000 clones, roughly 70% found once. The sample was peripheral blood, taken from a patient treated with radiotherapy plus ipilimumab. The receptor source for this set is a human donor with non-small cell lung cancer whose response to radiotherapy plus ipilimumab could not be evaluated. Both conserved end residues are part of each CDR3. D genes are given only for firm matches. Rows may omit the clone size; those that give it use once, few, many or a size class.

v_gene	abundance	j_gene	d_gene	CDR3aa	CDR3nt
TRBV7-8	NA	TRBJ2-1	TRBD1	CASSSGTGKHEQFF	TGTGCCAGCAGCTCCGGGACAGGGAAACATGAGCAGTTCTTC
TRBV5-3	few	TRBJ1-3	NA	CARRRGLNSGNTIYF	TGTGCCAGAAGACGGGGTCTCAACTCTGGAAACACCATATATTTT
TRBV28	NA	TRBJ1-2	NA	CASSSGGLLVYGYTF	TGTGCCAGCAGTTCTGGTGGCTTGCTTGTCTATGGCTACACCTTC
TRBV6-1	few	TRBJ1-1	NA	CASSEPGSNTEAFF	TGTGCCAGCAGTGAACCAGGGTCGAACACTGAAGCTTTCTTT
TRBV18	NA	TRBJ2-1	NA	CASSPLNEQFF	TGTGCCAGCTCTCCCCTTAATGAGCAGTTCTTC
TRBV7-9	once	TRBJ1-1	NA	CASSLGWSSAFF	TGTGCCAGCAGTTTGGGCTGGTCCTCGGCTTTCTTT
TRBV7-9	NA	TRBJ1-2	TRBD1	CASSSGQGLSDGYTF	TGTGCCAGCAGCTCCGGACAGGGTTTGAGCGACGGCTACACCTTC
TRBV11-3	NA	TRBJ2-7	NA	CASSPPAAGPYEQYF	TGTGCCAGCAGCCCACCGGCGGCGGGGCCCTACGAGCAGTACTTC
TRBV28	few	TRBJ1-3	NA	CASSLLKPSGNTIYF	TGTGCCAGCAGTTTACTAAAACCCTCTGGAAACACCATATATTTT
TRBV9	NA	TRBJ2-1	TRBD2	CASSVSLAGDYNEQFF	TGTGCCAGCAGCGTAAGTCTAGCGGGGGACTACAATGAGCAGTTCTTC
TRBV11-3	NA	TRBJ1-2	NA	CASSLDAGGYTF	TGTGCCAGCAGCTTAGACGCAGGCGGCTACACCTTC
TRBV7-2	once	TRBJ1-6	NA	CASSRGSYNSPLHF	TGTGCCAGCAGCCGAGGCTCCTATAATTCACCCCTCCACTTT
TRBV9	NA	TRBJ2-3	NA	CASSKLGVSPADTQYF	TGTGCCAGCAGCAAACTCGGGGTATCACCCGCAGATACGCAGTATTTT
TRBV18	NA	TRBJ1-1	TRBD1	CASSPSTGSTEAFF	TGTGCCAGCTCACCATCGACAGGGAGCACTGAAGCTTTCTTT
TRBV6-5	NA	TRBJ2-3	TRBD1	CASSYIQGADTQYF	TGTGCCAGCAGTTACATACAGGGGGCAGATACGCAGTATTTT
TRBV2	NA	TRBJ2-3	TRBD2	CASSDPGLAGGGQYF	TGTGCCAGCAGTGATCCGGGACTAGCGGGAGGGGGGCAGTATTTT
TRBV5-1	NA	TRBJ2-7	TRBD1	CASSLGQGAYEQYF	TGCGCCAGCAGCTTGGGACAGGGGGCCTACGAGCAGTACTTC
TRBV11-1	NA	TRBJ2-1	TRBD2	CASSGLAGAYNEQFF	TGTGCCAGCAGCGGTCTAGCGGGAGCATACAATGAGCAGTTCTTC
TRBV28	NA	TRBJ1-1	TRBD1	CASSLPVLQGRDTEAFF	TGTGCCAGCAGTTTACCGGTACTACAGGGGCGAGACACTGAAGCTTTCTTT
TRBV7-6	NA	TRBJ2-6	NA	CASSLMASGANVLTF	TGTGCCAGCAGCCTGATGGCCTCTGGGGCCAACGTCCTGACTTTC
TRBV7-9	NA	TRBJ2-5	TRBD2	CASSPGTSQETQYF	TGTGCCAGCAGCCCAGGGACTAGCCAAGAGACCCAGTACTTC
TRBV11-3	NA	TRBJ2-7	NA	CASSLAGYEQYF	TGTGCCAGCAGCTTAGCGGGTTACGAGCAGTACTTC
TRBV2	NA	TRBJ2-5	NA	CASSEWALLYQETQYF	TGTGCCAGCAGTGAATGGGCTCTTTTGTACCAAGAGACCCAGTACTTC
TRBV5-6	NA	TRBJ2-5	NA	CASSFTGTGQETQYF	TGTGCCAGCAGCTTCACAGGGACCGGCCAAGAGACCCAGTACTTC
TRBV10-1	once	TRBJ2-5	TRBD2	CASSDPESPGTSGGEPQETQYF	TGCGCCAGCAGTGACCCCGAGTCACCTGGGACTAGCGGGGGGGAACCTCAAGAGACCCAGTACTTC
TRBV27	NA	TRBJ1-6	NA	CASSLWGVGTPLHF	TGTGCCAGCAGTTTATGGGGCGTAGGCACACCCCTCCACTTT
TRBV7-2	few	TRBJ2-7	NA	CASSLAVGRQYF	TGTGCCAGCAGCTTAGCGGTGGGGCGGCAGTACTTC
TRBV10-1	once	TRBJ2-7	TRBD2	CASSEYRAGAPEQYF	TGCGCCAGCAGTGAGTATCGGGCGGGAGCCCCAGAGCAGTACTTC
TRBV7-3	NA	TRBJ2-1	TRBD2	CASSLTAGGHNEQFF	TGTGCCAGCAGCTTAACGGCGGGAGGGCACAATGAGCAGTTCTTC
TRBV7-2	NA	TRBJ2-5	NA	CASSPGETQYF	TGTGCCAGCAGCCCAGGAGAGACCCAGTACTTC
TRBV10-3	NA	TRBJ1-1	NA	CAISGGTMNTEAFF	TGTGCCATCAGTGGGGGGACTATGAACACTGAAGCTTTCTTT
TRBV25-1	NA	TRBJ2-1	TRBD1	CASSDPRGRSSSYNEQFF	TGTGCCAGCAGTGACCCCAGGGGGCGGTCGAGCTCCTACAATGAGCAGTTCTTC
TRBV7-2	NA	TRBJ1-3	NA	CASSPGLGNTIYF	TGTGCCAGCAGCCCCGGACTCGGAAACACCATATATTTT
TRBV19	NA	TRBJ1-2	TRBD1	CASSIGGQGGYTF	TGTGCCAGTAGTATTGGAGGACAGGGTGGCTACACCTTC
TRBV5-4	NA	TRBJ2-5	NA	CASSFEHLGGETQYF	TGTGCCAGCAGCTTCGAACACCTTGGAGGAGAGACCCAGTACTTC
TRBV14	NA	TRBJ1-1	NA	CASSGRVVWGDTEAFF	TGTGCCAGCAGCGGAAGGGTGGTGTGGGGGGACACTGAAGCTTTCTTT
TRBV6-4	few	TRBJ1-1	TRBD1	CASSRTGLSTEAFF	TGTGCCAGCAGTCGGACAGGTCTTAGCACTGAAGCTTTCTTT
TRBV4-3	few	TRBJ1-1	NA	CASSHPLNTEAFF	TGCGCCAGCAGCCACCCCTTGAACACTGAAGCTTTCTTT
TRBV21-1	NA	TRBJ1-5	NA	CASSKVRGSGQPQHF	TGTGCCAGCAGCAAAGTAAGAGGGTCGGGTCAGCCCCAGCATTTT
TRBV6-5	NA	TRBJ2-7	TRBD2	CASSYGLAGTYEQYF	TGTGCCAGCAGTTACGGGTTAGCGGGTACCTACGAGCAGTACTTC
TRBV11-2	NA	TRBJ1-3	NA	CASSFPGTIRRNTIYF	TGTGCCAGCAGCTTTCCCGGGACAATCCGGCGAAACACCATATATTTT
TRBV28	few	TRBJ1-4	NA	CASSYRDREKLFF	TGTGCCAGCAGTTACAGGGATAGAGAAAAACTGTTTTTT
TRBV4-2	NA	TRBJ1-2	NA	CASSQGMGRVHGYTF	TGTGCCAGCAGCCAAGGGATGGGCAGGGTGCATGGCTACACCTTC
TRBV28	once	TRBJ2-1	TRBD1	CASSFNTLGRQGTLYNEQFF	TGTGCCAGCAGTTTCAACACCTTAGGCCGACAGGGCACCTTATACAATGAGCAGTTCTTC
TRBV12-5	few	TRBJ1-1	TRBD1	CATDREGHTEAFF	TGTGCTACCGACAGGGAAGGGCACACTGAAGCTTTCTTT
TRBV27	NA	TRBJ2-3	NA	CASSFLEAMSTDTQYF	TGTGCCAGCAGTTTCTTAGAGGCGATGAGCACAGATACGCAGTATTTT
TRBV6-1	NA	TRBJ1-2	TRBD1	CASSGDRGGYTF	TGTGCCAGCAGTGGAGACAGGGGGGGCTACACCTTC
TRBV19	NA	TRBJ2-7	TRBD1	CASSMGQGANEQYF	TGTGCCAGTAGTATGGGACAGGGGGCGAACGAGCAGTACTTC
TRBV9	NA	TRBJ2-6	NA	CASSVGGSGANVLTF	TGTGCCAGCAGCGTAGGAGGGTCGGGGGCCAACGTCCTGACTTTC
TRBV15	NA	TRBJ2-5	TRBD2	CATSGPTSGGITQYF	TGTGCCACCAGCGGCCCGACTAGCGGGGGAATCACCCAGTACTTC
TRBV27	NA	TRBJ2-3	NA	CASSLFTSTSTDTQYF	TGTGCCAGCAGTTTATTTACTAGCACTAGCACAGATACGCAGTATTTT
TRBV4-1	NA	TRBJ2-5	TRBD2	CASRKNPGLAGGLQETQYF	TGCGCCAGCAGAAAAAATCCGGGACTAGCGGGAGGGCTTCAAGAGACCCAGTACTTC
TRBV6-5	once	TRBJ2-2	TRBD2	CASTRGGANTGELFF	TGTGCCAGCACACGCGGGGGAGCGAACACCGGGGAGCTGTTTTTT
TRBV4-3	NA	TRBJ1-2	TRBD1	CASSQGDRGVHGYTF	TGCGCCAGCAGCCAAGGGGACAGGGGGGTCCATGGCTACACCTTC
TRBV6-6	NA	TRBJ2-7	TRBD1	CASSSQGATYEQYF	TGTGCCAGCAGTTCACAGGGGGCGACCTACGAGCAGTACTTC
TRBV30	few	TRBJ1-5	NA	CAWSSPQGQPQHF	TGTGCCTGGAGTTCCCCCCAGGGGCAGCCCCAGCATTTT
TRBV18	many	TRBJ1-2	TRBD1	CASSPGTDYGYTF	TGTGCCAGCTCACCCGGGACAGACTATGGCTACACCTTC
TRBV29-1	NA	TRBJ1-1	NA	CSVWRQVLNTEAFF	TGCAGCGTGTGGAGACAGGTTCTGAACACTGAAGCTTTCTTT
TRBV15	NA	TRBJ2-1	TRBD1	CATSRSTGPNNEQFF	TGTGCCACCAGCAGATCGACAGGGCCCAACAATGAGCAGTTCTTC